These T cell receptor beta chains were read from a single sample in a study of T cell changes during pregnancy in multiple sclerosis. The table came from immunoSEQ multiplex PCR; TCRdb's copy has only in-frame clones and leaves some out. In the table there are 41,000 or so clones, 89% of which are singletons. The sample here was CD4+ T cells from peripheral blood mononuclear cells, taken in the first trimester of pregnancy. These receptors all stem from a female donor with multiple sclerosis, enrolled in a pregnancy study. Both conserved end residues are part of each CDR3. D genes are given only for firm matches. Size is omitted from some rows. Given values are once, few, many or a class for expanded clones.

size	V	J	D	CDR3	DNA
.	TRBV28	TRBJ2-7	.	CASISGGRPYEQYF	TGTGCCAGCATTTCAGGGGGGAGACCCTACGAGCAGTACTTC
few	TRBV30	TRBJ2-2	.	CARGSGELFF	TGTGCACGGGGGTCCGGGGAGCTGTTTTTT
.	TRBV5-1	TRBJ2-1	.	CASSLEFSSYNEQFF	TGCGCCAGCAGCTTGGAGTTTAGCTCCTACAATGAGCAGTTCTTC
.	TRBV5-4	TRBJ2-3	.	CASTHGGLGTDTQYF	TGTGCCAGCACGCATGGGGGACTGGGCACAGATACGCAGTATTTT
.	TRBV5-1	TRBJ2-7	TRBD1	CASSLDGTGFGEQYF	TGCGCCAGCAGCTTGGACGGGACAGGGTTTGGCGAGCAGTACTTC
.	TRBV18	TRBJ1-1	TRBD1	CASSPPRGRFDTEAFF	TGTGCCAGCTCACCACCGAGGGGGCGCTTTGACACTGAAGCTTTCTTT
.	TRBV19	TRBJ2-3	TRBD2	CASSTGLAGGIDTQYF	TGTGCCAGTAGCACCGGACTAGCGGGAGGGATAGATACGCAGTATTTT
.	TRBV28	TRBJ1-5	.	CASSLGGGNQPQHF	TGTGCCAGCAGTTTAGGGGGCGGCAATCAGCCCCAGCATTTT
.	TRBV29-1	TRBJ2-1	TRBD2	CSVEDRLADRNEQFF	TGCAGCGTTGAAGATCGACTAGCGGATCGCAATGAGCAGTTCTTC
.	TRBV18	TRBJ2-5	.	CASSPLLAQVGQETQYF	TGTGCCAGCTCACCACTACTAGCTCAGGTTGGCCAAGAGACCCAGTACTTC
.	TRBV9	TRBJ1-2	.	CASSVATGHFDGYTF	TGTGCCAGCAGCGTAGCTACAGGGCACTTCGATGGCTACACCTTC
.	TRBV19	TRBJ2-7	.	CASSRSGLSSYEQYF	TGTGCCAGTAGTCGGAGCGGGTTAAGCTCCTACGAGCAGTACTTC
.	TRBV11-2	TRBJ2-7	TRBD1	CASSSVSGQGPREQYF	TGTGCCAGCAGCTCCGTGTCGGGACAGGGACCCCGCGAGCAGTACTTC
.	TRBV7-2	TRBJ2-1	.	CASSTELYNEQFF	TGTGCCAGCAGCACCGAGCTGTACAATGAGCAGTTCTTC
.	TRBV7-9	TRBJ2-7	TRBD2	CASSQTGLAGVEQYF	TGTGCCAGCAGCCAAACGGGACTAGCGGGAGTCGAGCAGTACTTC
.	TRBV6-1	TRBJ2-5	TRBD2	CASDRTSGLRTQYF	TGTGCCAGCGACCGGACTAGCGGGTTACGGACCCAGTACTTC
.	TRBV7-8	TRBJ2-1	TRBD2	CASRTIAGGHNEQFF	TGTGCCAGCAGGACCATAGCGGGAGGCCACAATGAGCAGTTCTTC
.	TRBV5-6	TRBJ1-1	.	CASSLVEGQMNTEAFF	TGTGCCAGCAGCTTGGTAGAGGGCCAGATGAACACTGAAGCTTTCTTT
.	TRBV14	TRBJ1-1	.	CASSQPGMNTEAFF	TGTGCCAGCAGCCAACCGGGGATGAACACTGAAGCTTTCTTT
.	TRBV7-9	TRBJ1-5	.	CASSLGGSGSNQPQHF	TGTGCCAGCAGCCTAGGCGGGAGTGGGTCCAATCAGCCCCAGCATTTT
.	TRBV11-3	TRBJ2-7	.	CASSSGLSYEQYF	TGTGCCAGCAGCTCCGGACTCTCCTACGAGCAGTACTTC
.	TRBV10-3	TRBJ2-3	.	CAISLGEVGDTQYF	TGTGCCATCAGTCTAGGAGAGGTGGGAGATACGCAGTATTTT
.	TRBV5-1	TRBJ2-1	.	CASSFPGEQFF	TGCGCCAGCAGCTTCCCGGGTGAGCAGTTCTTC
once	TRBV4-1	TRBJ2-7	TRBD2	CASSQDPPDRLLAGRGEQYF	TGCGCCAGCAGCCAAGACCCCCCGGACAGGCTCCTAGCGGGAAGGGGCGAGCAGTACTTC
.	TRBV5-1	TRBJ2-5	TRBD1	CASMTGGTRETQYF	TGCGCCAGCATGACAGGGGGGACGCGAGAGACCCAGTACTTC
.	TRBV2	TRBJ2-3	.	CAVGLGGADTQYF	TGTGCGGTGGGGCTAGGTGGTGCAGATACGCAGTATTTT
.	TRBV7-3	TRBJ1-1	.	CASSLGGVGRDTEAFF	TGTGCCAGCAGCTTGGGGGGAGTGGGACGGGACACTGAAGCTTTCTTT
.	TRBV5-3	TRBJ1-3	TRBD1	CARSLRGMSGNTIYF	TGTGCCAGAAGCCTCAGGGGGATGTCGGGAAACACCATATATTTT
.	TRBV25-1	TRBJ1-2	TRBD1	CANNGQDYGYTF	TGTGCCAACAATGGACAGGACTATGGCTACACCTTC
once	TRBV7-2	TRBJ2-1	.	CASSLEMGSLAEQFF	TGTGCCAGCAGCTTAGAAATGGGCTCCCTGGCGGAGCAGTTCTTC
.	TRBV5-1	TRBJ2-5	.	CASSPQWGPGVQYF	TGCGCCAGCAGCCCTCAGTGGGGCCCGGGTGTCCAGTACTTC
.	TRBV6-5	TRBJ2-7	.	CASSYQRQKGEQYF	TGTGCCAGCAGTTACCAAAGACAGAAGGGCGAGCAGTACTTC
once	TRBV18	TRBJ1-1	.	CASSRGAGLRTEAFF	TGTGCCAGCTCCCGGGGGGCAGGACTGAGGACTGAAGCTTTCTTT
.	TRBV5-1	TRBJ2-4	TRBD1	CASSTGQGAGNIQYF	TGCGCCAGCAGCACGGGACAGGGGGCAGGAAACATTCAGTACTTC
.	TRBV7-2	TRBJ2-1	.	CASSLIRLDSYNEQFF	TGTGCCAGCAGCTTAATCCGACTGGACTCCTACAATGAGCAGTTCTTC
.	TRBV5-1	TRBJ1-1	.	CASSTGYTEAFF	TGCGCCAGCAGTACAGGATACACTGAAGCTTTCTTT